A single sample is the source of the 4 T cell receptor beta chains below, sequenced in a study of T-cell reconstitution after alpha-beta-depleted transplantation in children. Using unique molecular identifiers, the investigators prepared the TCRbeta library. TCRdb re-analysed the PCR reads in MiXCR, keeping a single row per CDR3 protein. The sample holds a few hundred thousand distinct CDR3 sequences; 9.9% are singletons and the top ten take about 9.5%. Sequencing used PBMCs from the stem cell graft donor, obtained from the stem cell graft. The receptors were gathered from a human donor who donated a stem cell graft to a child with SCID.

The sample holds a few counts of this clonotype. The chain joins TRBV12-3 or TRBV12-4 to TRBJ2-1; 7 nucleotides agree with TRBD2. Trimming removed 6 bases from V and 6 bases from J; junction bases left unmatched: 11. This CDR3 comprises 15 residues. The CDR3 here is CASSWGGEVFNEQFF. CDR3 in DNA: TGTGCCAGCAGCTGGGGGGGGGAGGTGTTCAATGAGCAGTTCTTC.

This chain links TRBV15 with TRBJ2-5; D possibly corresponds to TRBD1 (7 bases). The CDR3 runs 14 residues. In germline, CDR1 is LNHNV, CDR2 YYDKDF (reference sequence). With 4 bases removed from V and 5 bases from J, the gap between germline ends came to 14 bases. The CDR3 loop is CATSTYQGGETQYF. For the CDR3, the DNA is TGTGCCACCAGCACTTACCAGGGGGGTGAGACCCAGTACTTC. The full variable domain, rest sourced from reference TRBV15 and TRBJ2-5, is DAMVIQNPRYQVTQFGKPVTLSCSQTLNHNVMYWYQQKSSQAPKLLFHYYDKDFNNEADTPDNFQSRRPNTSFCFLDIRSPGLGDTAMYLCATSTYQGGETQYFGPGTRLLVL.

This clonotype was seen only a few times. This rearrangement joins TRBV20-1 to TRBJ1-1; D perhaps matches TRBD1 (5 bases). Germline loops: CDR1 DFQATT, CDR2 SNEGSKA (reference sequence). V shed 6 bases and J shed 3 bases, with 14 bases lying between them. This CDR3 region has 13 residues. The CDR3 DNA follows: TGCAGTGCCGGACATCCTGGCGACACTGAAGCTTTCTTT. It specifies CSAGHPGDTEAFF.

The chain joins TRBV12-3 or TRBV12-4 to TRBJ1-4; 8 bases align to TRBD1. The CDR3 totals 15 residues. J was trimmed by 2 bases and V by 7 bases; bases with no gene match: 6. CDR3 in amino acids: CASTRQGATNEKLFF. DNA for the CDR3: TGTGCCAGCACTCGTCAGGGGGCGACTAATGAAAAACTGTTTTTT.